Below are 5 T cell receptor beta chains sequenced from a single sample in a study of cytomegalovirus exposure and HLA in healthy donors. Some clones are missing from TCRdb's copy, which holds only in-frame ones; the method was immunoSEQ multiplex PCR. Here the sample spans roughly 150,000 clones, roughly nine tenths being singletons. Input material: PBMCs. Receptors originate from a woman aged 25 to 45 in good health and CMV-seronegative.

This clone appeared once. This chain uses TRBV11-2 with TRBJ2-1; D remains unclear. The CDR3 covers 14 residues. Germline CDR1 is SGHAT and CDR2 is FQNNGV. Trimming took off 1 base at V and 7 bases at J, with 11 bases between the two ends. The CDR3 here is CASSLALALNEQFF. The DNA of the CDR3 is TGTGCCAGCAGCTTAGCGTTAGCCCTTAATGAGCAGTTCTTC.

The chain links TRBV9 to TRBJ2-7; D possibly corresponds to TRBD1 (6 bases). This CDR3 spans 15 amino acids. V shed 0 bases and J shed 2 bases, with 12 bases lying between them. Germline lookup yields CDR1 SGDLS and CDR2 YYNGEE. CDR3 nucleotides: TGTGCCAGCAGCGTAGGGGCCACAGGGACCTACGAGCAGTACTTC. The encoded protein is CASSVGATGTYEQYF.

The V gene is TRBV4-3, the J gene TRBJ2-2; 7 bases are shared with TRBD1. The junction had 3 bases not matched to a gene; V was cut back by 1 base and J by 7 bases. The length of the CDR3 is 14 residues. CDR1 is LGHNA, CDR2 YSLEER, per germline. CDR3 amino acids: CASSQGQGGGELFF. DNA of the CDR3: TGCGCCAGCAGCCAAGGACAGGGTGGCGGGGAGCTGTTTTTT.

The genes are TRBV6-5 and TRBJ1-6, with TRBD1 as a possible D gene (6 bases). This CDR3 region has 16 residues. V lost 2 bases to trimming and J lost 8 bases, with 16 bases between them. Looked up from germline, CDR1 is MNHEY and CDR2 is SVGAGI. The CDR3, as DNA: TGTGCCAGCAGTTACGTGGAGGGGGTCCTAGATTCACCCCTCCACTTT. Translation: CASSYVEGVLDSPLHF.

V and J are TRBV5-1 and TRBJ2-1, with D perhaps matching TRBD2 (5 bases). The germline V gene has CDR1 SGHRS and CDR2 YFSETQ. The V and J ends lost 2 bases and 7 bases respectively, with 16 bases between them. The CDR3 extends over 15 amino acids. The CDR3 DNA reads as TGCGCCAGCAGCTTATCTGCGCAGGAGGTAAATGAGCAGTTCTTC. Amino acid sequence: CASSLSAQEVNEQFF.